This T cell receptor (beta chain) came from a study of blood T cell repertoires in COVID-19. Study-level information: Samples representing acute and convalescent COVID-19 were sourced from the United States, Italy and Spain. T cells, B-cell-depleted T cells, or PBMCs supplied cDNA or gDNA.

The junction had 5 bases not matched to a gene; V was cut back by 3 bases and J by 2 bases. Germline CDR1 and CDR2: SGDLS and YYNGEE. The CDR3 has 16 amino acids. The protocol was immunoSEQ multiplex PCR, while the TCRdb copy is restricted to in-frame clones and leaves out a portion. This table has almost 250,000 clones, around 89% appearing once. The study drew participants aged 18 to 89 years from some 25 US areas. Assignments of participants to cohorts depended upon their own reported clinical history. Sequenced input: PBMCs or T cells enriched from blood (not recorded which). This sequence was found in a woman aged 25 to 45 who had recovered from COVID-19. V usage is TRBV9 and J usage is TRBJ2-4; 10 bases agree with TRBD1. This CDR3 reads CASSDRQGASKNIQYF. CDR3 nucleotides: TGTGCCAGCAGCGACCGACAGGGGGCATCCAAAAACATTCAGTACTTC.